This T cell receptor (beta chain) came from a study of shared clonotypes between healthy human individuals. Produced via immunoSEQ multiplex PCR; TCRdb's table is partial and in-frame only. The sample has 800,000 or so clones; 96% are singletons. V lost 1 base, J lost 3 bases, and 16 bases lay in between. The CDR3 runs to 16 residues. Germline CDR1 SNHLY, CDR2 FYNNEI. Naive-designated CD8 cells lacked CD45RO, were positively enriched for CCR7, and omitted terminally differentiated effector memory CD45RA+ cells. The J gene is TRBJ2-7, the V gene TRBV2, with D tentatively TRBD1 (5 bases). This TCR came from a man aged 25 to 40 in good health. Sequencing used naive CD8+ T cells sorted from blood. This chain's CDR3 is CASSEGGPSKYYEQYF. CDR3 sequence (DNA): TGTGCCAGCAGTGAAGGGGGCCCATCAAAGTACTACGAGCAGTACTTC.